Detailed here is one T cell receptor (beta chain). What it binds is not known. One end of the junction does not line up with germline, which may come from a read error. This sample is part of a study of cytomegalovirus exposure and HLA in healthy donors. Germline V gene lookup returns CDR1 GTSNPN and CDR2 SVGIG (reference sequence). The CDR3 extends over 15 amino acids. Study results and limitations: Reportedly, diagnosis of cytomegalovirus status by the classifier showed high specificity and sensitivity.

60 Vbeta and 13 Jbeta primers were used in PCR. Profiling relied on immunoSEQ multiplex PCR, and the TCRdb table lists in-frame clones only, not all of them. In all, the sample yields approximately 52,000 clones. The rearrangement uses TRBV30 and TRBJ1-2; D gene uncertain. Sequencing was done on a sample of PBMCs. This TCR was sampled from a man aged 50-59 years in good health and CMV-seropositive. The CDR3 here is CAGSASTVSNYGYTF. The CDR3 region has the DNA TGTGCCGGGAGTGCTAGTACCGTCTCTAACTATGGCTACACCTTC.